This T cell receptor beta chain was retrieved from a study of breast tumors, draining lymph nodes, adjacent tissues. Overall study results and limits: Tumors had less TCR diversity than lymph nodes, more than nontumor tissue.

TCRdb re-derived calls from the multiplex PCR reads in MiXCR, one entry per CDR3 protein. The sample holds around 150,000 distinct CDR3 sequences, approximately 20% seen once. Germline loops: CDR1 SEHNR, CDR2 FQNEAQ (reference sequence). There are 13 residues in the CDR3. Between the trimmed V and J ends, which lost 0 bases and 0 bases, there was a span of 2 bases. The lymph nodes were axillary draining lymph nodes from breast cancer patients. In this sample, this clonotype turned up many times. Its antigen remains unidentified. Source material: axillary lymph node tissue. The sequence was obtained from a female donor with breast cancer. Some clones in this sample may be carry-over from other donors' samples. V is TRBV7-9 and J is TRBJ2-5; no reliable D call. This chain's CDR3 is CASSLADQETQYF. The CDR3 nucleotides are TGTGCCAGCAGCTTAGCGGACCAAGAGACCCAGTACTTC.